What follows are 9 T cell receptor beta chains derived from one specimen sequenced in a study of cytomegalovirus exposure and HLA in healthy donors. PCR was performed using 60 Vbeta and 13 Jbeta primers. Sequencing was performed with immunoSEQ multiplex PCR; in TCRdb, only in-frame clones are kept and a portion is missing. The table has around 220,000 clones, 83% seen once. Sequencing was done on a sample of PBMCs. The receptors derive from a girl under 18 in good health and CMV-seronegative.

The rearrangement links TRBV30 to TRBJ2-6; D is ambiguous. The germline V and J ends were trimmed by 4 bases and 2 bases, with 9 bases remaining between them. CDR3 length: 14 amino acids. Germline lookup yields CDR1 GTSNPN and CDR2 SVGIG (reference sequence). The chain's CDR3 is CAWNLPPGANVLTF. Written as DNA, the CDR3 is TGTGCCTGGAACTTGCCCCCTGGGGCCAACGTCCTGACTTTC.

CDR3 nucleotide sequence: TGTGCCTGGAGCGCGGTCAGGGGTTCGGATGAAAAACTGTTTTTT. Translated, it gives CAWSAVRGSDEKLFF. The chain couples TRBV30 to TRBJ1-4; weak D call: TRBD1 (6 bases). Deletions cut 3 bases from V and 6 bases from J, with 17 bases between. CDR1 and CDR2 from the germline V gene are GTSNPN and SVGIG (reference sequence). The CDR3 length is 15 residues. Full variable domain (rest looked up from reference TRBV30 and TRBJ1-4): SQTIHQWPATLVQPVGSPLSLECTVEGTSNPNLYWYRQAAGRGLQLLFYSVGIGQISSEVPQNLSASRPQDRQFILSSKKLLLSDSGFYLCAWSAVRGSDEKLFFGSGTQLSVL.

Regarding this clone: The junction shows a germline mismatch at one end, possibly a read error. The V and J genes are TRBV5-1 and TRBJ2-3; 9 positions match TRBD2. The CDR3 runs 16 residues. The V gene's germline CDR1 is SGHRS and CDR2 YFSETQ. This CDR3 is CASRLGLAGSTDTQYF. For the CDR3, the DNA is TGCGCCAGCAGGTTGGGTCTAGCGGGATCCACAGATACGCAGTATTTT.

The chain combines TRBV9 with TRBJ2-7; D unresolved. This CDR3 spans 15 amino acids. V lost 0 bases, J lost 1 base, and 11 bases lay in between. Germline CDR1 is SGDLS and CDR2 is YYNGEE. CDR3 coding DNA: TGTGCCAGCAGCGTAGGAGCACAGAGTTCCTACGAGCAGTACTTC. Translated: CASSVGAQSSYEQYF.

The chain links TRBV23-1 to TRBJ2-3, with D possibly being TRBD2 (5 bases). TRBV23-1 is placed among ORFs of uncertain function. Trimming cost V 6 bases and J 4 bases, with 26 bases left between them. The CDR3 consists of 18 residues. CDR3 DNA: TGCGCCAGCAGCAATGATAACCTAGGACTTTCGAAGGCAGATACGCAGTATTTT. Translation: CASSNDNLGLSKADTQYF.

The chain recombines TRBV30 with TRBJ2-1; 13 bases are shared with TRBD2. The CDR3 consists of 17 residues. J gave up 8 bases and V 4 bases, and 14 bases lay outside the gene matches. Germline values: CDR1 GTSNPN, CDR2 SVGIG (reference sequence). In DNA form, the CDR3 reads TGTGCCTGGACTCGAAGCAGGGGACTAGCGGGGTCCGATGAGCAGTTCTTC. Translation gives CAWTRSRGLAGSDEQFF. The full variable domain, with the rest looked up from reference TRBV30 and TRBJ2-1, is SQTIHQWPATLVQPVGSPLSLECTVEGTSNPNLYWYRQAAGRGLQLLFYSVGIGQISSEVPQNLSASRPQDRQFILSSKKLLLSDSGFYLCAWTRSRGLAGSDEQFFGPGTRLTVL.

This clone was recorded once. The V call is TRBV5-1, the J call TRBJ1-6; TRBD1 aligns across 7 bases. V lost 4 bases, J lost 0 bases, and 10 bases stayed unmatched. CDR1 and CDR2 from the germline V gene are SGHRS and YFSETQ. This CDR3 is 18 amino acids long. CDR3 sequence (DNA): TGCGCCAGCAGCCGTGAGGGGGCACCTACCTCCTATAATTCACCCCTCCACTTT. Protein product: CASSREGAPTSYNSPLHF.

The V gene is TRBV4-1, the J gene TRBJ2-7; 9 nucleotides match TRBD1. V was clipped by 4 bases and J by 6 bases; unmatched bases: 7. CDR3 size: 14 residues. Germline values: CDR1 MGHRA, CDR2 YSYEKL. CDR3: CASSLQGAGVEQYF. In nucleotides, the CDR3 is TGCGCCAGCAGCCTACAGGGGGCAGGCGTCGAGCAGTACTTC.

As DNA, the CDR3 is TGTGCCAGCAGCGCGAGGGGGGGAGGCTGGACCGGGGAGCTGTTTTTT. It codes for CASSARGGGWTGELFF. The chain couples TRBV9 to TRBJ2-2; D is perhaps TRBD2 (7 bases). Trimming took off 3 bases at V and 5 bases at J, with 17 bases between the two ends. CDR1 and CDR2 from the germline V gene are SGDLS and YYNGEE. CDR3 length: 16 amino acids.